These 12 T cell receptor beta chains came from one sample sequenced in a study of CD8+CD57+ T cells in acquired aplastic anemia (dated by TCRdb to 2017 to 2018). Instrument used: Illumina HiSeq 2000. Genomic DNA was used as template for profiling of TCR beta VDJ combinations and CDR3 sequences. In-frame beta chains were kept once TCRdb had trimmed the public reads at Q25 with fastp and called clones with MiXCR. CDR3 protein sequences are deduplicated, and each keeps its most common genes and DNA. For this sample there are 450,000 to 550,000 distinct CDR3 sequences; over 25% appear just once. Of the sample, roughly 0.89% is held by the ten largest clones. The patients picked for sequencing were ones in whom flow cytometry had shown an expansion of CD8+CD57+ cells. The sample comprised sorted CD4+, CD8+, or CD8+CD57+ T cells (not recorded which) from PBMCs. The receptor set was obtained from a human donor with aplastic anemia.

This clonotype was seen many times. The CDR3 DNA is TGTGCCAGCAGGGGGACAGGGGGAAGCACTGAAGCTTTCTTT. This codes for CASRGTGGSTEAFF. This chain uses TRBV7-2 with TRBJ1-1, with TRBD1 matching over 11 bases. The CDR3 is 14 residues long. Trimming took 6 bases from V and 4 from J; bases not matched to a gene: 4. Germline values: CDR1 SGHTA, CDR2 FQGNSA. Full variable domain (rest looked up from reference TRBV7-2 and TRBJ1-1): GAGVSQSPSNKVTEKGKDVELRCDPISGHTALYWYRQSLGQGLEFLIYFQGNSAPDKSGLPSDRFSAERTGGSVSTLTIQRTQQEDSAVYLCASRGTGGSTEAFFGQGTRLTVV.

This chain uses TRBV10-3 with TRBJ1-4; a possible D gene is TRBD1 (5 bases). Deletions cut 2 bases from V and 0 bases from J, with 10 bases between. The CDR3 loop spans 16 amino acids. The germline CDR1 and CDR2 sequences are ENHRY and SYGVKD. CDR3 residues: CAISEAGSATNEKLFF. In nucleotides, the CDR3 is TGTGCCATCAGTGAGGCAGGGTCGGCAACTAATGAAAAACTGTTTTTT.

Only a few counts were recorded for this clonotype. The chain is built from TRBV20-1 and TRBJ2-2; D tentatively fits TRBD1 or TRBD2 (5 bases each). This CDR3 contains 14 residues. Germline values: CDR1 DFQATT, CDR2 SNEGSKA (reference sequence). V lost 6 bases, J lost 4 bases, and 15 bases lay in between. The CDR3 DNA is TGCAGTGCCGAGGGACCGCAGACCACCGGGGAGCTGTTTTTT. Protein: CSAEGPQTTGELFF.

The table lists this clonotype with a few counts. The CDR3: CASSQTENYEQYF. DNA for the CDR3: TGTGCCAGCAGCCAGACCGAAAACTACGAGCAGTACTTC. This rearrangement joins TRBV5-6 to TRBJ2-7; D unresolved. This CDR3 has 13 amino acids. In germline, CDR1 is SGHDT, CDR2 YYEEEE. Trimming stripped 4 bases from V and 3 bases from J, with 11 bases between.

This clonotype has ten or more counts. This chain joins TRBV4-1 and TRBJ1-2; 8 bases fit TRBD1. The junction had 11 bases not matched to a gene; V was cut back by 1 base and J by 7 bases. The CDR3 loop spans 16 amino acids. In germline, CDR1 is MGHRA, CDR2 YSYEKL. The DNA of the CDR3 is TGCGCCAGCAGCCAAGCCGAATCGGGACAGGTACGTGGCTACACCTTC. It translates to CASSQAESGQVRGYTF.

The DNA of the CDR3 is TGTGCCAGCAGACTCTTCGGACAGGGCAGAAGCTCCTACGAGCAGTACTTC. The encoded protein is CASRLFGQGRSSYEQYF. The V and J genes are TRBV11-2 and TRBJ2-7; 8 bases are shared with TRBD1. CDR3 length: 17 amino acids. Germline V CDR1 and CDR2: SGHAT, FQNNGV. The J segment lost 0 bases and the V segment lost 6 bases, leaving 13 bases of the junction unmatched. The entire variable domain, with the rest obtained from reference TRBV11-2 and TRBJ2-7, is as follows: EAGVAQSPRYKIIEKRQSVAFWCNPISGHATLYWYQQILGQGPKLLIQFQNNGVVDDSQLPKDRFSAERLKGVDSTLKIQPAKLEDSAVYLCASRLFGQGRSSYEQYFGPGTRLTVT.

This clonotype was seen at least ten times. V gene TRBV7-9 combines with J gene TRBJ1-2; 8 nucleotides line up with TRBD1. J was trimmed by 0 bases and V by 5 bases; bases with no gene match: 5. The CDR3 is made up of 15 amino acids. Germline values: CDR1 SEHNR, CDR2 FQNEAQ (reference sequence). The CDR3 is CASSKEDRANYGYTF. The CDR3 region has the DNA TGTGCCAGCAGCAAGGAGGACAGGGCTAACTATGGCTACACCTTC. The variable domain in full, completed from reference TRBV7-9 and TRBJ1-2, reads DTGVSQNPRHKITKRGQNVTFRCDPISEHNRLYWYRQTLGQGPEFLTYFQNEAQLEKSRLLSDRFSAERPKGSFSTLEIQRTEQGDSAMYLCASSKEDRANYGYTFGSGTRLTVV.

This clonotype was found a few times. This chain links TRBV2 with TRBJ1-2; D uncertain. The CDR3 runs to 14 residues. Germline loops: CDR1 SNHLY, CDR2 FYNNEI. The germline V and J ends were trimmed by 7 bases and 7 bases, with 19 bases remaining between them. Written as DNA, the CDR3 is TGTGCCAGCAACAAAGCGAGGGATCTAGGTGGCTACACCTTC. It translates to CASNKARDLGGYTF.

This clonotype was counted ten times or more. The gene calls are TRBV19 and TRBJ2-1; TRBD2 aligns across 12 bases. Germline trimming cut 8 bases from V and 6 bases from J; bases unmatched to any gene: 5. There are 14 residues in the CDR3. In germline, CDR1 is LNHDA, CDR2 SQIVND (reference sequence). Written as DNA, the CDR3 is TGTGCCAGTCATAAGACTAGCGGGAGCAATGAGCAGTTCTTC. This sequence encodes CASHKTSGSNEQFF.

Ten or more counts support this clonotype. The gene calls are TRBV20-1 and TRBJ1-2; 10 nucleotides agree with TRBD1. CDR1 is DFQATT, CDR2 SNEGSKA, per germline (reference sequence). The CDR3 sequence is 13 residues long. Unmatched junction bases numbered 7, after V lost 7 bases and J lost 5 bases. CDR3 nucleotides: TGCAGTGTGCCCGGGACAGGGGATTATGGCTACACCTTC. It encodes CSVPGTGDYGYTF.

This clonotype was seen more than once but under ten times. The chain carries TRBV9 and TRBJ1-6; D gene ambiguous. Germline loops: CDR1 SGDLS, CDR2 YYNGEE. The V gene lost 0 bases and the J gene lost 6 bases, with 19 bases spanning the gap. The CDR3 is 18 residues long. The DNA for the CDR3 is TGTGCCAGCAGCGTAGGGCCTCGGGGTAAATCGGGTAATTCACCCCTCCACTTT. Translated, it gives CASSVGPRGKSGNSPLHF.

V and J are TRBV5-1 and TRBJ1-1; D remains ambiguous. V was cut by 7 bases and J by 1 base, with 11 bases left in between. Germline loops: CDR1 SGHRS, CDR2 YFSETQ. This CDR3 has 13 amino acids. CDR3 in amino acids: CASGLDGNTEAFF. In nucleotides, the CDR3 is TGCGCCAGCGGGTTGGACGGGAACACTGAAGCTTTCTTT.